The next 17 T cell receptor beta chains were all read from a single sample in a study of molecular identifiers for immune sequencing clone quantification. TCRdb redid the calling of the PCR reads with MiXCR, one entry per CDR3 protein. The data contain some 320,000 distinct CDR3 sequences, 24% of them singletons. Sample: naive CD8+ T cells from blood, with Jurkat cell RNA spiked in. Specified subset: FACS-sorted CD8+CD4-CCR7+CD45RA+ naive T cells. The receptors here all came from a human donor in good health. Some libraries in this study had Jurkat cell RNA spiked in.

The chain employs TRBV15 and TRBJ2-6; a weak D match, TRBD1 (6 bases). Germline lookup yields CDR1 LNHNV and CDR2 YYDKDF (reference sequence). The CDR3 runs to 19 residues. V was clipped by 0 bases and J by 2 bases, with 17 bases between them. CDR3 DNA: TGTGCCACCAGCAGAGATTTGGGAACAGGGCCTCCTGGGGCCAACGTCCTGACTTTC. Residues: CATSRDLGTGPPGANVLTF.

In this sample, this clonotype turned up many times. This chain uses TRBV7-6 with TRBJ2-1, with D uncertain. The V gene lost 4 bases and the J gene lost 7 bases, with 8 bases spanning the gap. The germline V gene encodes CDR1 SGHVS and CDR2 FNYEAQ. CDR3 size: 12 residues. DNA for the CDR3: TGTGCCAGCAGCTCCCTCTCGAATGAGCAGTTCTTC. It specifies CASSSLSNEQFF.

Worth noting for this clonotype: This clone may be a read error of a much larger clone one base away. It is likely a read error, because the conserved phenylalanine at the end of the CDR3 is missing. The CDR3 reads CASSSRTGGGDTQYY. The CDR3 DNA reads TGTGCCAGCAGTTCCCGGACAGGGGGCGGGGATACGCAGTATTAT. The chain has TRBV12-3 or TRBV12-4 and TRBJ2-3; TRBD1 aligns across 11 bases. J gave up 6 bases and V 4 bases, and 6 bases lay outside the gene matches. The CDR3 loop spans 15 amino acids.

This clonotype was seen a handful of times. V gene TRBV4-1 combines with J gene TRBJ2-5; 7 nucleotides line up with TRBD1. Germline CDR1 is MGHRA and CDR2 is YSYEKL. The CDR3 spans 14 residues. The ends lost 3 bases at V and 4 bases at J; junction bases unmatched: 5. The CDR3 DNA is TGCGCCAGCAGCCACCCCCAGGGGGTAGAGACCCAGTACTTC. Encoded protein: CASSHPQGVETQYF.

This clonotype was counted ten times or more. The genes are TRBV5-1 and TRBJ2-7, with D uncertain. Germline V gives CDR1 SGHRS, CDR2 YFSETQ. V lost 0 bases and J lost 3, with 7 bases in between. The CDR3 covers 13 residues. The chain's CDR3 is CASSLVQNYEQYF. The CDR3 bases are TGCGCCAGCAGCTTGGTGCAGAACTACGAGCAGTACTTC.

This clonotype was seen at least ten times. V is TRBV6-2 or TRBV6-3 and J is TRBJ2-7; the D is unclear. This CDR3 comprises 16 residues. Germline CDR1 is MNHEY and CDR2 is SVGEGT. V lost 2 bases, J lost 0 bases, and 14 bases lay in between. The CDR3: CASSYVPVAVSYEQYF. CDR3 in DNA: TGTGCCAGCAGTTACGTCCCAGTGGCAGTCTCCTACGAGCAGTACTTC.

On this clonotype: One end of the junction fails to match germline, which may point to a read error. The chain uses TRBV11-3 and TRBJ1-5, with 7 bases aligning to TRBD1. Germline V gene sequence: CDR1 SGHNT, CDR2 YENEEA. The CDR3 spans 14 residues. CDR3: CASSVDRAGQPQHF. DNA for the CDR3: TGTGCCAGCAGCGTAGACAGGGCGGGTCAGCCCCAGCATTTT.

As to this clonotype: A much more abundant neighbour one base away suggests this may be a read error. The chain couples TRBV5-3 to TRBJ2-1; 11 bases are shared with TRBD2. TRBV5-3 is identified as an open reading frame with a role that is uncertain. J lost 6 bases, V lost 10 bases, and 12 bases had no gene match. The CDR3 loop spans 15 amino acids. The CDR3 spells CAGSPGTSGGNEQFF. CDR3 nucleotides: TGTGCCGGCAGCCCCGGGACTAGCGGAGGCAATGAGCAGTTCTTC.

This clonotype was counted a few times. The chain links TRBV20-1 to TRBJ2-2; possible D gene TRBD2, 6 bases. Germline V gene data show CDR1 as DFQATT and CDR2 as SNEGSKA (reference sequence). The germline V and J ends were trimmed by 0 bases and 1 base, with 9 bases remaining between them. This CDR3 is 15 amino acids long. The CDR3 region has the DNA TGCAGTGCTAGAGAAGGAGGGAGGAACACCGGGGAGCTGTTTTTT. Translated: CSAREGGRNTGELFF.

The rearrangement links TRBV14 to TRBJ1-1; possibly TRBD1 for D (6 bases). The germline CDR1 and CDR2 sequences are SGHDN and FVKESK. The length of the CDR3 is 15 residues. V lost 4 bases and J 2 bases, leaving 14 bases between the germline ends. The CDR3 is CASSRGPGVNTEAFF. The CDR3 DNA reads as TGTGCCAGCAGCCGAGGCCCAGGGGTTAACACTGAAGCTTTCTTT.

This clonotype was seen at least ten times. V is TRBV4-3 and J is TRBJ2-7, with 9 bases that match TRBD1. The CDR3 extends over 14 amino acids. Germline V gene data show CDR1 as LGHNA and CDR2 as YSLEER. V was pared by 0 bases and J by 3 bases, with 0 bases of the junction left unmatched. Written as DNA, the CDR3 is TGCGCCAGCAGCCAAGAGGACAGGGGCTACGAGCAGTACTTC. Translated, it gives CASSQEDRGYEQYF.

This chain uses TRBV4-3 with TRBJ2-7, with D unresolved. The germline CDR1 and CDR2 sequences are LGHNA and YSLEER. The CDR3 loop spans 14 amino acids. With 1 base removed from V and 2 bases from J, the gap between germline ends came to 9 bases. This CDR3 reads CASSQGTDTYEQYF. The CDR3 coding sequence is TGCGCCAGCAGCCAAGGGACCGATACCTACGAGCAGTACTTC.

Worth noting for this clonotype: This may be a read error: a much more frequent sequence differs by one nucleotide. The chain recombines TRBV5-1 with TRBJ2-1; D uncertain. The CDR3 contains 16 residues. Per the germline V gene, CDR1 is SGHRS and CDR2 is YFSETQ. CDR3 loop: CASSLGLARFYNEQSF. CDR3 nucleotides: TGCGCCAGCAGCTTGGGACTGGCCAGATTTTACAATGAGCAGTCCTTC.

There are many counts of this clonotype. The gene calls are TRBV5-1 and TRBJ1-1; 9 bases are a match to TRBD1. CDR3 length: 14 residues. Germline CDR1 is SGHRS and CDR2 is YFSETQ. V was pared by 4 bases and J by 4 bases, with 5 bases of the junction left unmatched. The CDR3 loop reads CASSTGQGFTEAFF. The CDR3 DNA is TGCGCCAGCAGCACGGGACAGGGATTCACTGAAGCTTTCTTT.

This clonotype was detected ten times or more. The rearrangement uses TRBV7-2 and TRBJ2-5; no firm D call. V was pared by 1 base and J by 0 bases, with 6 bases between. The CDR3 contains 14 residues. Per the germline V gene, CDR1 is SGHTA and CDR2 is FQGNSA. The CDR3 sequence: CASSLDYYQETQYF. CDR3 DNA sequence: TGTGCCAGCAGCTTAGATTACTACCAAGAGACCCAGTACTTC.

The chain joins TRBV2 to TRBJ2-3, with D uncertain. The CDR3 consists of 12 residues. V was shortened by 7 bases and J by 1 base, with 6 bases between the two germline ends. CDR1 SNHLY and CDR2 FYNNEI come from the germline V gene. Here the CDR3 reads CASMHGTDTQYF. CDR3 DNA: TGTGCCAGCATGCACGGCACAGATACGCAGTATTTT.

This clonotype was picked up many times. The chain joins TRBV13 to TRBJ2-5, with D possibly being TRBD1 (6 bases). The V end lost 2 bases, the J end lost 2 bases, and 9 bases lay between the germline ends. The V gene's germline CDR1 is PRHDT and CDR2 FYEKMQ (reference sequence). This CDR3 has 14 amino acids. The CDR3 loop reads CASSLTDRQETQYF. For the CDR3, the DNA is TGTGCCAGCAGCTTAACGGACAGACAAGAGACCCAGTACTTC.